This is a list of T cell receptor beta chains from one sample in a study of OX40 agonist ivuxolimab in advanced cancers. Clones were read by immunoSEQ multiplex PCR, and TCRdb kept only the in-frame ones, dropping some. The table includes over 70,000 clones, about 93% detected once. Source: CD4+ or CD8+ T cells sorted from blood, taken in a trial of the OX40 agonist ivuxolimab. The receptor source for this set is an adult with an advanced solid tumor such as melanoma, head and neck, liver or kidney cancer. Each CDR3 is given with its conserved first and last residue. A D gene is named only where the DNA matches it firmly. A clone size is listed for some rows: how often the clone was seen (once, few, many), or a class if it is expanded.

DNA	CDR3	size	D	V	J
TGTGCCAGCAGTGAGGGGATGTACGAGCAGTACTTC	CASSEGMYEQYF	-	-	TRBV25-1	TRBJ2-7
TGTGCCAGCTCACTAAAAATGGCCAATGAGCAGTTCTTC	CASSLKMANEQFF	-	-	TRBV18	TRBJ2-1
TGTGCCACGCAGGGGGCTGCTGGAAACACCATATATTTT	CATQGAAGNTIYF	-	TRBD1	TRBV19	TRBJ1-3
TGTGCCAGCAGTTACGAGGGGGCGTTTGGAAACACCATATATTTT	CASSYEGAFGNTIYF	-	TRBD1	TRBV6-5	TRBJ1-3
TGCGCCAGCAGTCCCGGACTAGCGGGGGGGAATGAGCAGTTCTTC	CASSPGLAGGNEQFF	-	TRBD2	TRBV10-2	TRBJ2-1
TGTGCCAGCAGCTTAGGGACTAGCGGGGCTCCCACAGATACGCAGTATTTT	CASSLGTSGAPTDTQYF	-	TRBD2	TRBV7-6	TRBJ2-3
TGTGCCAGCTCGAGGGGCTCTGGAAACACCATATATTTT	CASSRGSGNTIYF	-	-	TRBV19	TRBJ1-3
TGCGCCAGCAGCTTGCGGACTAATGAGCAGTTCTTC	CASSLRTNEQFF	-	-	TRBV5-1	TRBJ2-1
TGTGCCTGGAAGATTAACCAGGGGTTAAGCGAGCAGTACTTC	CAWKINQGLSEQYF	-	-	TRBV30	TRBJ2-7
TGTGCCAGCAGCGTAGGGGCCCTAACCTACAATGAGCAGTTCTTC	CASSVGALTYNEQFF	-	-	TRBV9	TRBJ2-1
TGTGCCAGCAGCTGGGGGACAGGGGGCTACACTGAAGCTTTCTTT	CASSWGTGGYTEAFF	-	TRBD1	TRBV5-6	TRBJ1-1
TGTGCCAGCAGCCAATCGGGCAGAAGGAACACTGAAGCTTTCTTT	CASSQSGRRNTEAFF	-	-	TRBV16	TRBJ1-1
TGTGCCAGCAGCTTAGCTACAGTCCAAGAGACCCAGTACTTC	CASSLATVQETQYF	once	-	TRBV7-9	TRBJ2-5
TGTGCCACCAGCAGAGGTGTGGAGCCCGGGGAGCTGTTTTTT	CATSRGVEPGELFF	-	-	TRBV15	TRBJ2-2
TGTGCCAGCAGCCCGGGACACGATTTTCGTGGCTACACCTTC	CASSPGHDFRGYTF	-	-	TRBV13	TRBJ1-2
TGTGCCAGTAGTATAGGAGGGGTCGAGCAGTACTTC	CASSIGGVEQYF	-	-	TRBV19	TRBJ2-7
TGTGCCAGCAGTTTGGGGGGGGGTACAACTAATGAAAAACTGTTTTTT	CASSLGGGTTNEKLFF	-	-	TRBV27	TRBJ1-4
TGTGCCAGCAGCTTAAGACCCTTCTACGAGCAGTACTTC	CASSLRPFYEQYF	-	-	TRBV6-5	TRBJ2-7
TGCGCCAGCAGCACACGTAGCGGGGGGAGGGATACGCAGTATTTT	CASSTRSGGRDTQYF	-	TRBD2	TRBV4-3	TRBJ2-3
TGTGCCAGTAGTAATCTACGGGGGGAACAAGAGACCCAGTACTTC	CASSNLRGEQETQYF	-	TRBD2	TRBV19	TRBJ2-5
TGTGCCAGCTCTATTACTGAAATGAACACTGAAGCTTTCTTT	CASSITEMNTEAFF	-	-	TRBV18	TRBJ1-1
TGTGCCAGCATCAGGGGGAATGAGCAGTTCTTC	CASIRGNEQFF	-	TRBD1	TRBV2	TRBJ2-1
TGTGCCAGCAGCCAAGGACTAGCGGGAGACCATCCCTCCTACGAGCAGTACTTC	CASSQGLAGDHPSYEQYF	-	TRBD2	TRBV4-2	TRBJ2-7
TGCGCCAGCAGCCAAGAGGTAGTGGGGGGATCCGGTCGCGCTTTCTTT	CASSQEVVGGSGRAFF	-	-	TRBV4-1	TRBJ1-1
TGTGCCAGCAGCGACGGACACACCACCTCCTACAATGAGCAGTTCTTC	CASSDGHTTSYNEQFF	-	-	TRBV7-3	TRBJ2-1
TGTGCCAGCAGCCCCACTAGACCGGGACAGGCGTCAATCTATGGCTACACCTTC	CASSPTRPGQASIYGYTF	-	TRBD1	TRBV5-4	TRBJ1-2
TGCAGCGCCCAAGGGGCTAGCGGGAGTCGCTCCTACAATGAGCAGTTCTTC	CSAQGASGSRSYNEQFF	-	TRBD2	TRBV29-1	TRBJ2-1
TGTGCCAGCAGCTTGGGGCAGGGGATTGGTGGCTACACCTTC	CASSLGQGIGGYTF	-	-	TRBV5-6	TRBJ1-2
TGTGCCAGCAGCCCTGAGACAGCCTTCTATGGCTACACCTTC	CASSPETAFYGYTF	-	-	TRBV11-2	TRBJ1-2
TGTGCCAGCAGCCAAGAGGAGGGACTAGCGGGAGGGGTCTACAATGAGCAGTTCTTC	CASSQEEGLAGGVYNEQFF	-	TRBD2	TRBV4-2	TRBJ2-1
TGTGCCAGTGGCAGGACTAGCGGGAACACCGGGGAGCTGTTTTTT	CASGRTSGNTGELFF	-	TRBD2	TRBV10-3	TRBJ2-2
TGTGCCTCAGGGGCTTATAGCAATCAGCCCCAGCATTTT	CASGAYSNQPQHF	-	-	TRBV12-5	TRBJ1-5
TGTGCCAGCAGTGGACTAGCGGGTACAGATACGCAGTATTTT	CASSGLAGTDTQYF	-	TRBD2	TRBV2	TRBJ2-3
TGCGCCAGCAGATTCAGGGTTGGGGACTATGGCTACACCTTC	CASRFRVGDYGYTF	-	-	TRBV4-1	TRBJ1-2
TGTGCCAGCAGCTTTGGATTGGACTCCTACGAGCAGTACTTC	CASSFGLDSYEQYF	-	-	TRBV5-4	TRBJ2-7
TGTGCCAGCAGCCAATCCCACAGGGATAGCAATCAGCCCCAGCATTTT	CASSQSHRDSNQPQHF	few	-	TRBV7-9	TRBJ1-5
TGTGCCAGCAGCTCCACAGGAAACTATGGCTACACCTTC	CASSSTGNYGYTF	-	-	TRBV7-2	TRBJ1-2
TGTGCCAGCAGTGGGACAGCAAATCAGCCCCAGCATTTT	CASSGTANQPQHF	-	TRBD1	TRBV27	TRBJ1-5
TGTGCCAGTAGTATAGGCAACACCGGGGAGCTGTTTTTT	CASSIGNTGELFF	-	-	TRBV19	TRBJ2-2
TGTGCCAGCAGCTTAGGCGGGGGGCACCACAATGAGCAGTTCTTC	CASSLGGGHHNEQFF	-	TRBD2	TRBV11-3	TRBJ2-1
TGCAGCGCCTGGGACAGGGACTACGAGCAGTACTTC	CSAWDRDYEQYF	-	TRBD1	TRBV29-1	TRBJ2-7
TGTGCCAGCAGCCTCCCCGCAGAGACCCAGTACTTC	CASSLPAETQYF	-	-	TRBV11-2	TRBJ2-5